This TCR beta chain originates from a study of T cell changes during pregnancy in multiple sclerosis. Germline CDR1 is LGHNA and CDR2 is YSLEER. This CDR3 contains 14 residues. V was pared by 4 bases and J by 2 bases, with 10 bases between. Sequenced by immunoSEQ multiplex PCR; TCRdb stores in-frame clones only, minus some. The table shows 90,000 or so clones, with under 95% occurring only once. This specimen consisted of peripheral blood, obtained in the first trimester of pregnancy. This chain uses TRBV4-3 with TRBJ2-3; weak D call: TRBD2 (7 bases). The sequence derives from a female donor in good health, enrolled as a control in a pregnancy study. In DNA form, the CDR3 reads TGCGCCAGCAGCCGGGGGGGGCACACAGATACGCAGTATTTT. Translating it yields CASSRGGHTDTQYF.